The 29 T cell receptor beta chains below come from one sample, sequenced in a study of T cell responses to AZD1222 COVID-19 vaccine. Produced via immunoSEQ multiplex PCR; TCRdb's table is partial and in-frame only. The sample's table shows over 140,000 clones. Material: peripheral blood. Receptors originate from an adult in good health.

CDR3 bases: TGTGCCAGCAGCCCCCGGTCCCTTTTTAACACTGAAGCTTTCTTT. It yields the protein CASSPRSLFNTEAFF. The J gene is TRBJ1-1, the V gene TRBV11-2, with D unresolved. In germline, CDR1 is SGHAT, CDR2 FQNNGV. The germline V and J ends were trimmed by 5 bases and 2 bases, with 15 bases remaining between them. This CDR3 spans 15 amino acids.

This chain connects TRBV28 to TRBJ1-1; D is perhaps TRBD1 (5 bases). CDR1 is MDHEN and CDR2 is SYDVKM in the germline V gene. V lost 3 bases, J lost 6 bases, and 8 bases lay in between. This CDR3 comprises 12 residues. The CDR3 bases are TGTGCCAGCAGTTTCAGGGTCCCTGAAGCTTTCTTT. It encodes CASSFRVPEAFF.

This sequence joins TRBV2 and TRBJ2-1; D is possibly TRBD1 (5 bases). CDR3 length: 16 amino acids. CDR1 is SNHLY and CDR2 is FYNNEI in the germline V gene. V was shortened by 3 bases and J by 7 bases, with 19 bases between the two germline ends. This CDR3 reads CASSDSQGWNGNEQFF. CDR3 nucleotide sequence: TGTGCCAGCAGTGATAGCCAGGGTTGGAATGGGAATGAGCAGTTCTTC.

This sequence joins TRBV5-6 and TRBJ1-5; 8 bases are shared with TRBD1. Germline CDR1 and CDR2: SGHDT and YYEEEE. This CDR3 spans 14 amino acids. After removal of 4 bases from V and 3 bases from J, the junction contained 3 bases not matched to a gene. CDR3 sequence: CASSLTGANQPQHF. The CDR3, as DNA: TGTGCCAGCAGCCTGACAGGGGCCAATCAGCCCCAGCATTTT.

The genes are TRBV21-1 and TRBJ1-5. TRBV21-1 is termed a pseudogene. The CDR3 length is 18 residues. The CDR3 reads CASSKALVGGLSNQPQHF. CDR3 sequence (DNA): TGTGCCAGCAGCAAAGCGCTGGTGGGGGGACTTAGCAATCAGCCCCAGCATTTT.

V is TRBV5-4 and J is TRBJ2-2; D might be TRBD1 (6 bases). This CDR3 contains 15 residues. V lost 0 bases to trimming and J lost 2 bases, with 8 bases between them. The germline V gene encodes CDR1 SGHNT and CDR2 YYREEE (reference sequence). The CDR3 loop is CASSLEGGNTGELFF. The CDR3 DNA reads TGTGCCAGCAGCTTGGAAGGGGGTAACACCGGGGAGCTGTTTTTT.

The V gene is TRBV11-3, the J gene TRBJ2-7, with 9 bases that match TRBD1. The ends lost 1 base at V and 1 base at J; junction bases unmatched: 2. Germline CDR1 reads SGHNT; CDR2 reads YENEEA. CDR3 length: 15 residues. The CDR3 protein is CASSLAGTGSYEQYF. CDR3 coding DNA: TGTGCCAGCAGCTTAGCAGGGACAGGGTCCTACGAGCAGTACTTC. The whole variable domain, remainder taken from reference TRBV11-3 and TRBJ2-7, is EAGVVQSPRYKIIEKKQPVAFWCNPISGHNTLYWYLQNLGQGPELLIRYENEEAVDDSQLPKDRFSAERLKGVDSTLKIQPAELGDSAVYLCASSLAGTGSYEQYFGPGTRLTVT.

V is TRBV4-1 and J is TRBJ2-5, with 10 positions matching TRBD2. Germline values: CDR1 MGHRA, CDR2 YSYEKL. CDR3 length: 17 residues. The trim removed 1 base at V and 2 bases at J, leaving 7 bases unmatched. The CDR3 loop reads CASSQGHSGGIQETQYF. In nucleotides, the CDR3 is TGCGCCAGCAGCCAAGGCCATAGCGGGGGGATTCAAGAGACCCAGTACTTC.

V gene TRBV24-1 combines with J gene TRBJ2-5, with 10 bases matching TRBD1. Germline loops: CDR1 KGHDR, CDR2 SFDVKD. CDR3 length equals 14 residues. J gave up 7 bases and V 3 bases, and 4 bases lay outside the gene matches. The CDR3 DNA sequence: TGTGCCACCAGTGATACCGGGGACAGGGGGACCCAGTACTTC. As protein: CATSDTGDRGTQYF.

The chain has TRBV7-2 and TRBJ2-3; 8 nucleotides line up with TRBD2. V gave up 8 bases and J gave up 4 bases; unmatched junction bases: 5. This CDR3 has 13 amino acids. CDR1 is SGHTA and CDR2 is FQGNSA in the germline V gene. CDR3 amino acids: CASRTGGADTQYF. In DNA form, the CDR3 reads TGTGCCAGCCGGACGGGGGGGGCAGATACGCAGTATTTT.

The rearrangement joins TRBV5-5 to TRBJ2-7, with D perhaps TRBD1 or TRBD2 (5 bases each). Trimming removed 0 bases from V and 0 bases from J, with 13 bases in between. Germline V gene sequence: CDR1 SGHKS, CDR2 YYEKEE (reference sequence). The CDR3 extends over 16 amino acids. As DNA, the CDR3 is TGTGCCAGCAGCTTGGCCGGGACCCCCCGCTCCTACGAGCAGTACTTC. It yields the protein CASSLAGTPRSYEQYF.

This chain connects TRBV10-1 to TRBJ2-2; the D is unclear. This CDR3 has 15 amino acids. V was shortened by 10 bases and J by 1 base, with 16 bases between the two germline ends. CDR1 is WNHNN, CDR2 SYGVQD, per germline (reference sequence). CDR3 nucleotides: TGCGCCACGGGCAGCCCAAGACAGAACACCGGGGAGCTGTTTTTT. This codes for CATGSPRQNTGELFF.

This chain joins TRBV30 and TRBJ2-2; perhaps TRBD1 as D (6 bases). V lost 1 base and J 3 bases, leaving 12 bases between the germline ends. The length of the CDR3 is 15 residues. Germline CDR1 reads GTSNPN; CDR2 reads SVGIG (reference sequence). CDR3 in DNA: TGTGCCTGGAGTGACCCCAGGGGATACACCGGGGAGCTGTTTTTT. Translating it yields CAWSDPRGYTGELFF.

V gene TRBV4-3 combines with J gene TRBJ1-5, with 10 bases identical to TRBD1. V shed 3 bases and J 6 bases; nucleotides not matched to a gene: 2. Germline V CDR1 and CDR2: LGHNA, YSLEER. The CDR3 totals 14 residues. The CDR3 sequence is CASSHRTGGQPQHF. Written as DNA, the CDR3 is TGCGCCAGCAGCCATCGGACAGGGGGTCAGCCCCAGCATTTT.

V and J are TRBV7-2 and TRBJ1-1, with a possible D match to TRBD1 (5 bases). CDR1 and CDR2 from the germline V gene are SGHTA and FQGNSA. The ends were cut back, 2 bases at V and 11 bases at J, with 18 bases in the middle. This CDR3 is 14 amino acids long. CDR3 sequence: CASSLSGDSKPAFF. CDR3 nucleotides: TGTGCCAGCAGCTTATCCGGGGACTCTAAACCGGCTTTCTTT. Looking up the rest from reference TRBV7-2 and TRBJ1-1 gives the full variable domain: GAGVSQSPSNKVTEKGKDVELRCDPISGHTALYWYRQSLGQGLEFLIYFQGNSAPDKSGLPSDRFSAERTGGSVSTLTIQRTQQEDSAVYLCASSLSGDSKPAFFGQGTRLTVV.

This chain links TRBV19 with TRBJ1-5; D unclear. The CDR3 loop spans 15 amino acids. In germline, CDR1 is LNHDA, CDR2 SQIVND (reference sequence). V lost 0 bases to trimming and J lost 4 bases, with 10 bases between them. The CDR3 sequence: CASSIDRAENQPQHF. Written as DNA, the CDR3 is TGTGCCAGTAGTATAGATAGGGCAGAAAATCAGCCCCAGCATTTT.

The chain combines TRBV5-1 with TRBJ1-3, with D possibly TRBD1 on 5 matching bases. V lost 0 bases and J 3 bases, leaving 16 bases between the germline ends. CDR3 length equals 17 residues. From germline, CDR1 is SGHRS and CDR2 YFSETQ. CDR3 sequence reads: CASSLAGGGKSGNTIYF. The CDR3 bases are TGCGCCAGCAGCTTGGCCGGGGGAGGGAAGAGTGGAAACACCATATATTTT.

This sequence joins TRBV14 and TRBJ1-1; 9 positions agree with TRBD1. The CDR3 has 15 residues. With 6 bases clipped from V and 2 bases from J, the junction kept 7 bases outside the gene matches. The germline CDR1 and CDR2 sequences are SGHDN and FVKESK. CDR3 nucleotide sequence: TGTGCCAGCAGACCCGGGACAGGGATTAACACTGAAGCTTTCTTT. Translating gives CASRPGTGINTEAFF.

The rearrangement uses TRBV7-3 and TRBJ2-7, with D maybe TRBD2 (5 bases). Germline loops: CDR1 SGHTA, CDR2 FQGTGA. This CDR3 spans 13 amino acids. V was trimmed by 0 bases and J by 2 bases, leaving 5 bases between them. The CDR3 reads CASSLTGAYEQYF. The CDR3 DNA sequence: TGTGCCAGCAGCTTAACGGGAGCCTACGAGCAGTACTTC. Complete variable domain (other parts from reference TRBV7-3 and TRBJ2-7): GAGVSQTPSNKVTEKGKYVELRCDPISGHTALYWYRQSLGQGPEFLIYFQGTGAADDSGLPNDRFFAVRPEGSVSTLKIQRTERGDSAVYLCASSLTGAYEQYFGPGTRLTVT.

J is TRBJ1-2 and V is TRBV27; 8 bases are shared with TRBD1. CDR3 size: 18 residues. V shed 4 bases and J 8 bases; nucleotides not matched to a gene: 21. Germline CDR1 MNHEY, CDR2 SMNVEV (reference sequence). The CDR3 coding sequence is TGTGCCAGCAGTTCTTATTGGGGACCGACAGGGGAGCTCGACGGCTACACCTTC. This encodes CASSSYWGPTGELDGYTF.

This chain connects TRBV7-8 to TRBJ2-5; D is possibly TRBD2 (6 bases). V was trimmed by 3 bases and J by 5 bases, leaving 19 bases between them. The germline CDR1 and CDR2 sequences are SGHVS and FQNEAQ. The CDR3 sequence is 16 residues long. The CDR3 is CASSFSLAWGSETQYF. CDR3 bases: TGTGCCAGCAGCTTTTCCCTAGCGTGGGGATCCGAGACCCAGTACTTC.

In DNA form, the CDR3 reads TGTGCCAGCTCGGAGGACAGGGGGAACTATGGCTACACCTTC. The encoded protein is CASSEDRGNYGYTF. The genes are TRBV18 and TRBJ1-2; 10 bases are shared with TRBD1. V shed 6 bases and J 2 bases; nucleotides not matched to a gene: 3. The length of the CDR3 is 14 residues. Germline CDR1 and CDR2: KGHSH and LQKENI.

V is TRBV6-5 and J is TRBJ2-2; 7 bases fit TRBD1. With 4 bases clipped from V and 7 bases from J, the junction kept 6 bases outside the gene matches. CDR3 length: 14 amino acids. Germline loops: CDR1 MNHEY, CDR2 SVGAGI. For the CDR3, the DNA is TGTGCCAGCAGTTTCCGACAGGGTCACGGGGAGCTGTTTTTT. Translating gives CASSFRQGHGELFF.

The CDR3 DNA reads TGTGCCAGTAGTGCCCCGATGGGCTCCTACAATGAGCAGTTCTTC. Translating it yields CASSAPMGSYNEQFF. This chain links TRBV19 with TRBJ2-1; D is uncertain. Germline assignment: CDR1 LNHDA and CDR2 SQIVND (reference sequence). This CDR3 is built from 15 residues. V lost 5 bases, J lost 0 bases, and 11 bases lay in between. The full variable domain, rest sourced from reference TRBV19 and TRBJ2-1, is DGGITQSPKYLFRKEGQNVTLSCEQNLNHDAMYWYRQDPGQGLRLIYYSQIVNDFQKGDIAEGYSVSREKKESFPLTVTSAQKNPTAFYLCASSAPMGSYNEQFFGPGTRLTVL.

The rearrangement joins TRBV6-5 to TRBJ1-4; 9 nucleotides agree with TRBD1. Germline V gives CDR1 MNHEY, CDR2 SVGAGI. The J segment lost 7 bases and the V segment lost 7 bases, leaving 7 bases of the junction unmatched. The CDR3 has 14 residues. The CDR3 is CASTQGQGLEKLFF. CDR3 in DNA: TGTGCCAGCACTCAGGGACAGGGCCTTGAAAAACTGTTTTTT.

The chain has TRBV29-1 and TRBJ2-3; 8 nucleotides agree with TRBD2. The CDR3 is 13 residues long. V shed 4 bases, J shed 2 bases, and the junction held 2 bases outside the gene matches. CDR1 and CDR2 (germline): SQVTM, ANQGSEA. The CDR3 coding sequence is TGCAGCGTTGGCGGGGGGTACACAGATACGCAGTATTTT. Protein product: CSVGGGYTDTQYF.

This rearrangement joins TRBV3-1 (or the pseudogene TRBV3-2) to TRBJ2-5; 12 bases match TRBD2. Germline-derived CDR1 and CDR2 are LGHDT and YNNKEL (reference sequence). The CDR3 covers 18 residues. Trimming cost V 3 bases and J 2 bases; bases outside gene matches: 10. Written as DNA, the CDR3 is TGTGCCAGCAGCCAGAGGGGCTCTAGCGGGGGGGCTCAAGAGACCCAGTACTTC. Translation: CASSQRGSSGGAQETQYF.

The V call is TRBV7-2, the J call TRBJ1-1, with TRBD1 matching 7 bases. CDR1 is SGHTA and CDR2 is FQGNSA in the germline V gene. The CDR3 extends over 14 amino acids. Losses at the gene ends were 5 bases for V and 5 bases for J; bases not matched to a gene: 8. In DNA form, the CDR3 reads TGTGCCAGCAGCCCTTGGCAGGGGGGGACTGAAGCTTTCTTT. Amino acid sequence: CASSPWQGGTEAFF.

The chain combines TRBV6-1 with TRBJ1-2; D ambiguous. This CDR3 has 12 amino acids. V was shortened by 3 bases and J by 4 bases, with 6 bases between the two germline ends. The germline V gene has CDR1 MNHNS and CDR2 SASEGT. This CDR3 is CASSDDLYGYTF. CDR3 nucleotides: TGTGCCAGCAGTGATGATCTCTATGGCTACACCTTC.